The entry below gives a single T cell receptor beta chain sequence along with its context. The antigen remains undetermined. The sample is drawn from a study of early T cells in non-severe SARS-CoV-2 infection. In the study overall: Sequencing of unsorted whole blood was done on bulk RNA, leaving chains unpaired.

Study-wide results and caveats: Matching results from VDJdb favored anti-spike CD8 responses, leaving private and CD4 specificities undetected.

Separate cDNA molecules each had unique molecular identifiers attached to them. TCRdb analysed the 5' RACE reads with MiXCR anew, one entry per CDR3 protein. The repertoire holds 75,000 to 90,000 distinct CDR3 sequences, with around 13% as singletons. This TCR derives from an adult who was a healthcare worker with PCR-confirmed SARS-CoV-2 infection or an uninfected control (not recorded which). Sequencing was performed on whole blood.

The CDR3 loop is CAISERTHYEQYF. For the CDR3, the DNA is TGTGCCATCAGTGAACGAACACACTACGAGCAGTACTTC. This chain uses TRBV10-3 with TRBJ2-7; D unclear. The germline V gene encodes CDR1 ENHRY and CDR2 SYGVKD. V lost 3 bases, J lost 3 bases, and 9 bases lay in between. CDR3 length: 13 residues.